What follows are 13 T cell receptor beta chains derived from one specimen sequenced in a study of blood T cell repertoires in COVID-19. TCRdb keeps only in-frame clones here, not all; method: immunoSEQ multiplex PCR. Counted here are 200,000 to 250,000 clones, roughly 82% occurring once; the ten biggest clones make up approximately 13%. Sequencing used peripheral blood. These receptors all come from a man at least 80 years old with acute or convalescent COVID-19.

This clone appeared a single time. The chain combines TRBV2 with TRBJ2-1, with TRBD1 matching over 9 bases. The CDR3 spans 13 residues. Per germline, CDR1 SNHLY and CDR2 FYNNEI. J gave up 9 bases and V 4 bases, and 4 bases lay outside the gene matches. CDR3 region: CASSGDRDGEQFF. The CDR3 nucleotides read TGTGCCAGCAGTGGGGACAGGGATGGTGAGCAGTTCTTC.

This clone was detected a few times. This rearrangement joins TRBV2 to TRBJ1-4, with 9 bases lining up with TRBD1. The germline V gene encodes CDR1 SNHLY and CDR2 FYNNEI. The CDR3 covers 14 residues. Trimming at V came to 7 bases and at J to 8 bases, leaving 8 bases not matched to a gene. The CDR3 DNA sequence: TGTGCCAGCAAGCTCGGGACAGGGAACGAAAAACTGTTTTTT. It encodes CASKLGTGNEKLFF.

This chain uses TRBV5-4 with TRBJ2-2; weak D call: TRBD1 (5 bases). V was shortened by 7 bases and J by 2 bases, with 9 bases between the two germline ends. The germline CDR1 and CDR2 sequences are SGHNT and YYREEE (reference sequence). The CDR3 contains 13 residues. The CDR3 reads CASVGHNTGELFF. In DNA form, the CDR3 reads TGTGCCAGCGTAGGACATAACACCGGGGAGCTGTTTTTT. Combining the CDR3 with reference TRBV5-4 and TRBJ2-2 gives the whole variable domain ETGVTQSPTHLIKTRGQQVTLRCSSQSGHNTVSWYQQALGQGPQFIFQYYREEENGRGNFPPRFSGLQFPNYSSELNVNALELDDSALYLCASVGHNTGELFFGEGSRLTVL.

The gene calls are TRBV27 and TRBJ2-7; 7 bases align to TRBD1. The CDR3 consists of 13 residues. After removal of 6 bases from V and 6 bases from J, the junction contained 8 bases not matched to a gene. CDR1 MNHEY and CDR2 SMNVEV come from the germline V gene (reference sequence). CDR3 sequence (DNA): TGTGCCAGCAGCGCCGACAGGGTATCCGAGCAGTACTTC. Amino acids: CASSADRVSEQYF.

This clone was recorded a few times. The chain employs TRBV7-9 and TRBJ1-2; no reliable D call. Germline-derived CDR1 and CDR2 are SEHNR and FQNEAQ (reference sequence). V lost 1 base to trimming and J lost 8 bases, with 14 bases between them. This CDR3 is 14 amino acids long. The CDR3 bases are TGTGCCAGCAGCTTAGAATCCCCCGGGAGGGGCTACACCTTC. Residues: CASSLESPGRGYTF.

The CDR3 spells CASSRTGVDTQYF. CDR3 DNA: TGTGCCAGCAGTCGTACAGGGGTAGATACGCAGTATTTT. The V and J genes are TRBV14 and TRBJ2-3; 7 bases fit TRBD1. CDR3 length: 13 residues. V lost 6 bases and J lost 5; bases outside the gene matches: 5. From germline, CDR1 is SGHDN and CDR2 FVKESK.

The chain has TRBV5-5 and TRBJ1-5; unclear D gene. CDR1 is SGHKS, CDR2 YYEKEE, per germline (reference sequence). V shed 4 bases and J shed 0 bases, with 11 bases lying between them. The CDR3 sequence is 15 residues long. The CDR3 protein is CASSRAGNSNQPQHF. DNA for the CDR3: TGTGCCAGCAGCCGAGCCGGGAATAGCAATCAGCCCCAGCATTTT.

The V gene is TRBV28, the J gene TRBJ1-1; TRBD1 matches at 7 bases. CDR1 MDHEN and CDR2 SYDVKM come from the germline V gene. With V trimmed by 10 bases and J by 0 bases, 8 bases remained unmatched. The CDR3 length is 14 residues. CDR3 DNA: TGTGCCACCCTCAAGGGACAGATGAACACTGAAGCTTTCTTT. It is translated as CATLKGQMNTEAFF.

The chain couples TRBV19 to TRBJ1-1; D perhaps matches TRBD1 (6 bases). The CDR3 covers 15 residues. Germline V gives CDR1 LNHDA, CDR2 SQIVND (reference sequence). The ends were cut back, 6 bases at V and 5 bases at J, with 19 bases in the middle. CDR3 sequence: CASRASGGGRTEAFF. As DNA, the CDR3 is TGTGCCAGTAGGGCCTCGGGGGGCGGCCGGACTGAAGCTTTCTTT.

The CDR3 here is CASSPPPDRGPRDQPQHF. CDR3 bases: TGTGCCAGCAGCCCCCCCCCTGACAGGGGCCCTAGGGATCAGCCCCAGCATTTT. The chain combines TRBV28 with TRBJ1-5; 8 bases are a match to TRBD1. This CDR3 comprises 18 residues. V lost 6 bases, J lost 5 bases, and 18 bases stayed unmatched. The germline CDR1 and CDR2 sequences are MDHEN and SYDVKM.

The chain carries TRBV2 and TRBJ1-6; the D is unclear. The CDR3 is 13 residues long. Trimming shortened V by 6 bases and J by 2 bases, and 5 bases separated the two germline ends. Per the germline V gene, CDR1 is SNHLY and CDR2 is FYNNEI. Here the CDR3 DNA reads TGTGCCAGCAGGGCAGCCTATAATTCACCCCTCCACTTT. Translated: CASRAAYNSPLHF.

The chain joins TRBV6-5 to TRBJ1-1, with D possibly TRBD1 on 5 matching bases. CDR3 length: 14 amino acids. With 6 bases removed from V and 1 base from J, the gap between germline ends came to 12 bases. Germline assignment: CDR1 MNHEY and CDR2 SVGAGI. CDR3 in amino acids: CASSNPDTNTEAFF. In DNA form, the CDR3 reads TGTGCCAGCAGCAACCCGGACACGAACACTGAAGCTTTCTTT.

In nucleotides, the CDR3 is TGCGCCAGCCGCCACAGGGGCTCCTACAATGAGCAGTTCTTC. Its protein product is CASRHRGSYNEQFF. This chain links TRBV10-2 with TRBJ2-1; 7 nucleotides agree with TRBD1. Germline V lookup: CDR1 WSHSY, CDR2 SAAADI. This CDR3 has 14 residues. V shed 8 bases, J shed 0 bases, and the junction held 4 bases outside the gene matches.